Sequencing of this TCR beta chain was carried out in a study of blood T cell repertoires in COVID-19. Looking at the study overall: The United States, Italy and Spain were the sources of the acute and convalescent COVID-19 samples.

The CDR3 is made up of 18 amino acids. The V gene end was trimmed by 1 base and the J gene end by 5 bases; junction bases not matched to a gene: 15. Per the germline V gene, CDR1 is SGHTA and CDR2 is FQGNSA. The table came from immunoSEQ multiplex PCR; TCRdb's copy has only in-frame clones and leaves some out. The table records 200,000 to 250,000 clones, 86% of them present only once. The sequencing input was peripheral blood. The TCR originated in an elderly man with acute or convalescent COVID-19. V gene TRBV7-2 combines with J gene TRBJ2-3; 7 nucleotides match TRBD1. The CDR3 loop reads CASSLEGIRQGGKDTQYF. CDR3 nucleotide sequence: TGTGCCAGCAGCTTAGAGGGAATCCGACAGGGTGGGAAAGATACGCAGTATTTT.